This TCR beta chain was sequenced in a study of spatial heterogeneity in lung cancer. This clonotype is judged large (0.1 to 1%). The antigen is unknown. Time point indicated: sample taken at primary tumor resection. Each CDR3 protein is one row after TCRdb ran MiXCR on the 5' RACE reads. The sample yields about 7,400 distinct CDR3 sequences, roughly 6.5% seen once. Study-level points and caveats: It was found that expanded intratumoral alpha and beta TCR counts tracked tumor mutation counts.

The material sequenced was lung tumor tissue, taken at surgery. The receptor's source is a male donor with early-stage non-small cell lung cancer.

CDR3: CASLREGASNEQFF. Here the CDR3 DNA reads TGTGCCAGCTTGAGGGAGGGGGCAAGCAATGAGCAGTTCTTC. This rearrangement joins TRBV2 to TRBJ2-1, with D possibly called TRBD1 or TRBD2 (7 bases each). Germline V gene sequence: CDR1 SNHLY, CDR2 FYNNEI. The V gene lost 8 bases and the J gene lost 6 bases, with 17 bases spanning the gap. This CDR3 comprises 14 residues.